This TCR beta chain was recovered during a study of CD8+ T cells in alopecia areata. Comments on this clone: The target antigen is unknown.

Germline-derived CDR1 and CDR2 are SGHTA and FQGNSA. CDR3 length equals 16 residues. J lost 0 bases, V lost 2 bases, and 6 bases had no gene match. Sequencing used cDNA as its template, made by extracting RNA and reverse transcribing it. The protocol was immunoSEQ multiplex PCR, while the TCRdb copy is restricted to in-frame clones and leaves out a portion. The table has hundreds of thousands of clones, around 62% seen once. Study conclusions and caveats: It was lesional scalp, especially alopecia totalis/universalis, that showed higher clonality than normal scalp. Among the cells sequenced in scalp samples are also the resident alphabeta T cells of normal skin. TCRs were shared less clearly across patients than in mice, possibly for HLA-related reasons.

It was from alopecia areata patients that lesional scalp punch biopsies and peripheral blood were collected. This TCR came from a human donor with alopecia areata. Sequences were derived from CD4+ T cells sorted from blood, sampled at week 0. The chain employs TRBV7-2 and TRBJ2-7; 8 nucleotides agree with TRBD2. CDR3 nucleotide sequence: TGTGCCAGCAGCTTATTGACTAGCGTGAGCTCCTACGAGCAGTACTTC. Protein sequence: CASSLLTSVSSYEQYF.